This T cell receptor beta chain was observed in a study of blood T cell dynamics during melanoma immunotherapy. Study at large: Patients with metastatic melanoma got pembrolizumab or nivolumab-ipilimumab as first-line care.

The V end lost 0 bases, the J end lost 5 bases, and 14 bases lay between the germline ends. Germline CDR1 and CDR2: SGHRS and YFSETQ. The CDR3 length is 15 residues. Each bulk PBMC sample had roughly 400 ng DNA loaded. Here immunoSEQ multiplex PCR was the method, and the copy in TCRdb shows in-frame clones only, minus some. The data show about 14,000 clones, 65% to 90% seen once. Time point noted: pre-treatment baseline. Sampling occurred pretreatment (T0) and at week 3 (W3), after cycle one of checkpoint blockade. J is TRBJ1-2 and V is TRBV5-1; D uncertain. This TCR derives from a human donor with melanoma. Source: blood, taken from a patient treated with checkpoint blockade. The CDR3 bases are TGCGCCAGCAGCTTGGCCGACGGACTGGGTTATGGCTACACCTTC. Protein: CASSLADGLGYGYTF.